One and the same sample provided the 2 T cell receptor beta chains below, sequenced in a study of T-cell memory formation after mild COVID-19. In TCRdb, the 5' RACE reads were re-called with MiXCR into one record per CDR3 protein. The sample consists of 400,000 to 550,000 distinct CDR3 sequences, around a quarter of them appearing once. The specimen was PBMCs or a T cell subset sorted from them (not recorded which). These receptors were taken from an adult woman who had mild COVID-19 (a few samples of this study predate the infection). Cell type and time point are not known.

This clonotype turned up a few times. The genes are TRBV11-2 and TRBJ1-4; a weak D match, TRBD1 (6 bases). Germline V CDR1 and CDR2: SGHAT, FQNNGV. Trimming took off 5 bases at V and 8 bases at J, with 15 bases between the two ends. The CDR3 is made up of 14 amino acids. The CDR3 DNA follows: TGTGCCAGCAGCCGAAGGGGGGCTGGCGAAAAACTGTTTTTT. Translating it yields CASSRRGAGEKLFF.

Worth noting for this clonotype: This likely comes from a read error, as the CDR3 has no conserved phenylalanine or tryptophan at its end. The chain couples TRBV20-1 to TRBJ1-4; no definite D call. In germline, CDR1 is DFQATT, CDR2 SNEGSKA (reference sequence). The CDR3 sequence is 14 residues long. V shed 2 bases and J shed 4 bases, with 11 bases lying between them. The CDR3 region has the DNA TGCAGTGCTAGAAAGGCAGATTATAATGAAAAACTGTTTTGT. This sequence encodes CSARKADYNEKLFC.